This T cell receptor (beta chain) comes out of a study of control samples from healthy donors and cancer patients. This CDR3 region has 13 residues. Per the germline V gene, CDR1 is MNHNS and CDR2 is SASEGT. Trimming removed 3 bases from V and 1 base from J, with 6 bases in between. Method: immunoSEQ multiplex PCR; TCRdb's copy keeps in-frame clones and lacks some. The table lists around 170,000 clones, around 88% of them singletons, with 4.9% in the top ten. The rearrangement uses TRBV6-1 and TRBJ1-2; D unresolved. Sequenced material: blood. The sequence was obtained from a woman under 40 in good health. In DNA, the CDR3 is TGTGCCAGCAGTGACGGGCGTAACTATGGCTACACCTTC. Encoded protein: CASSDGRNYGYTF.